Listed below are T cell receptor beta chains from one sample, sequenced in a study of cytomegalovirus exposure and HLA in healthy donors. Clones were read by immunoSEQ multiplex PCR, and TCRdb kept only the in-frame ones, dropping some. The repertoire holds some 83,000 clones, with 90% to 95% as singletons. The source material was PBMCs. The source is a woman in her late teens or twenties in good health and CMV-seronegative. CDR3s include the opening cysteine and the closing phenylalanine or tryptophan. A D gene is named only where the DNA matches it firmly. Clone size is given for some rows only: seen once, a few or many times, or a class if the clone is expanded.

v_gene: TRBV28
abundance: once
d_gene: TRBD1
j_gene: TRBJ1-1
CDR3nt: TGTGCCAGCAGGCTCACAGGGGTGATGAACACTGAAGCTTTCTTT
CDR3aa: CASRLTGVMNTEAFF

v_gene: TRBV28
abundance: NA
d_gene: NA
j_gene: TRBJ2-5
CDR3nt: TGTGCCAGCAGTTTCCACGGGGGCCAAGAGACCCAGTACTTC
CDR3aa: CASSFHGGQETQYF

v_gene: TRBV28
abundance: NA
d_gene: NA
j_gene: TRBJ2-7
CDR3nt: TGTGCCAGCAGTTCCCCGACAGAATCCTACGAGCAGTACTTC
CDR3aa: CASSSPTESYEQYF

v_gene: TRBV29-1
abundance: NA
d_gene: TRBD1
j_gene: TRBJ1-2
CDR3nt: TGCAGCGTTGGGGAGTATCAGGGGGCCATAGATGGCTACACCTTC
CDR3aa: CSVGEYQGAIDGYTF

v_gene: TRBV27
abundance: NA
d_gene: TRBD2
j_gene: TRBJ2-7
CDR3nt: TGTGCCAGCAGTCCGATGACTAGCGGGGTCGGCGAGCAGTACTTC
CDR3aa: CASSPMTSGVGEQYF

v_gene: TRBV28
abundance: NA
d_gene: NA
j_gene: TRBJ1-5
CDR3nt: TGTGCCAGCAGTTTAAGTGCAGGGTTGGGCTCGTCGAATCAGCCCCAGCATTTT
CDR3aa: CASSLSAGLGSSNQPQHF

v_gene: TRBV4-3
abundance: NA
d_gene: TRBD1
j_gene: TRBJ1-5
CDR3nt: TGCGCCAGCAGCCAAGAGGGGACAGGGGGCTCTGAGAATCAGCCCCAGCATTTT
CDR3aa: CASSQEGTGGSENQPQHF

v_gene: TRBV6-5
abundance: NA
d_gene: TRBD1
j_gene: TRBJ2-3
CDR3nt: TGTGCCAGCAGTTACTCCGTGACAGGGAGTACAGATACGCAGTATTTT
CDR3aa: CASSYSVTGSTDTQYF

v_gene: TRBV5-1
abundance: once
d_gene: TRBD1
j_gene: TRBJ2-7
CDR3nt: TGCGCCAGCAGCTTGGCGGCGACAGGGGATAACTACGAGCAGTACTTC
CDR3aa: CASSLAATGDNYEQYF

v_gene: TRBV11-2
abundance: NA
d_gene: NA
j_gene: TRBJ2-5
CDR3nt: TGTGCCAGCAGCTTAGATGTCAACCAAGAGACCCAGTACTTC
CDR3aa: CASSLDVNQETQYF

v_gene: TRBV6-1
abundance: NA
d_gene: NA
j_gene: TRBJ2-6
CDR3nt: TGTGCCAGCAGTGAGGACTCCTTCGGTGGGGCCAACGTCCTGACTTTC
CDR3aa: CASSEDSFGGANVLTF

v_gene: TRBV6-5
abundance: NA
d_gene: NA
j_gene: TRBJ1-1
CDR3nt: TGTGCCAGCAGTTACTCGCGGTCTACTCCTGAAGCTTTCTTT
CDR3aa: CASSYSRSTPEAFF

v_gene: TRBV6-5
abundance: once
d_gene: TRBD2
j_gene: TRBJ2-7
CDR3nt: TGTGCCAGCAGTTACTCAAGCGGGAGTGTCTACGAGCAGTACTTC
CDR3aa: CASSYSSGSVYEQYF

v_gene: TRBV11-3
abundance: NA
d_gene: TRBD2
j_gene: TRBJ2-3
CDR3nt: TGTGCCAGCAGCACCCAGACACTAGCGGGGTCAGATACGCAGTATTTT
CDR3aa: CASSTQTLAGSDTQYF

v_gene: TRBV6-1
abundance: NA
d_gene: TRBD1
j_gene: TRBJ1-5
CDR3nt: TGTGCCAGCAGTGAACCTCGCCCGGGACAGCTTCTCCATCAGCCCCAGCATTTT
CDR3aa: CASSEPRPGQLLHQPQHF

v_gene: TRBV2
abundance: NA
d_gene: TRBD1
j_gene: TRBJ1-3
CDR3nt: TGTGCCAGCTTCGGTTTCATGGACAGGGCAAACTCTGGAAACACCATATATTTT
CDR3aa: CASFGFMDRANSGNTIYF

v_gene: TRBV19
abundance: NA
d_gene: NA
j_gene: TRBJ1-1
CDR3nt: TGTGCCAGTAGTATTACACAGTTAAACACTGAAGCTTTCTTT
CDR3aa: CASSITQLNTEAFF

v_gene: TRBV10-3
abundance: NA
d_gene: TRBD1
j_gene: TRBJ2-1
CDR3nt: TGTGCCATCAGTGATCCGGGACAGGGTGGAAATGAGCAGTTCTTC
CDR3aa: CAISDPGQGGNEQFF

v_gene: TRBV28
abundance: NA
d_gene: NA
j_gene: TRBJ2-7
CDR3nt: TGTGCCAGCAGTTACCGCCCCGGGGGTAGCTCCTACGAGCAGTACTTC
CDR3aa: CASSYRPGGSSYEQYF

v_gene: TRBV30
abundance: NA
d_gene: NA
j_gene: TRBJ1-3
CDR3nt: TGTGCCTGGAGTGCCGCGGGTGGGCCAGGAAACACCATATATTTT
CDR3aa: CAWSAAGGPGNTIYF

v_gene: TRBV5-1
abundance: NA
d_gene: TRBD1
j_gene: TRBJ2-7
CDR3nt: TGCGCCAGCAGCGGGACAGACGACTACGAGCAGTACTTC
CDR3aa: CASSGTDDYEQYF

v_gene: TRBV5-1
abundance: many
d_gene: NA
j_gene: TRBJ2-7
CDR3nt: TGCGCCAGCCGAGAACAGGGAAGCTCCTACGAGCAGTACTTC
CDR3aa: CASREQGSSYEQYF

v_gene: TRBV19
abundance: NA
d_gene: NA
j_gene: TRBJ1-6
CDR3nt: TGTGCCAGTAAAGCGGGGTGGAGTTCACCCCTCCACTTT
CDR3aa: CASKAGWSSPLHF

v_gene: TRBV11-3
abundance: NA
d_gene: NA
j_gene: TRBJ2-5
CDR3nt: TGTGCCAGCGCTGAGAGCGGAGAGACCCAGTACTTC
CDR3aa: CASAESGETQYF

v_gene: TRBV27
abundance: NA
d_gene: TRBD2
j_gene: TRBJ2-1
CDR3nt: TGTGCCAGCCAATTGGGGCTAGCGGGGCTCAATGAGCAGTTCTTC
CDR3aa: CASQLGLAGLNEQFF

v_gene: TRBV27
abundance: NA
d_gene: NA
j_gene: TRBJ2-1
CDR3nt: TGTGCCAGCAGTTTGGCAGGGATGAACAATGAGCAGTTCTTC
CDR3aa: CASSLAGMNNEQFF

v_gene: TRBV6-5
abundance: NA
d_gene: TRBD2
j_gene: TRBJ2-2
CDR3nt: TGTGCCGGTGGAAGCGGGGAGGTCGGGGAGCTGTTTTTT
CDR3aa: CAGGSGEVGELFF

v_gene: TRBV6-5
abundance: NA
d_gene: NA
j_gene: TRBJ2-2
CDR3nt: TGTGCCAGCAATCGGGACAAAAACACCGGGGAGCTGTTTTTT
CDR3aa: CASNRDKNTGELFF

v_gene: TRBV5-1
abundance: NA
d_gene: TRBD1
j_gene: TRBJ2-7
CDR3nt: TGTGCCAGCAGCTCAACCGGGACAGAAGGCTCCTACGAGCAGTACTTC
CDR3aa: CASSSTGTEGSYEQYF

v_gene: TRBV28
abundance: NA
d_gene: TRBD2
j_gene: TRBJ2-5
CDR3nt: TGTGCCAGCAGTTGGGCCATAGCGGGAGGGACCCAGTACTTC
CDR3aa: CASSWAIAGGTQYF

v_gene: TRBV4-3
abundance: medium-sized
d_gene: NA
j_gene: TRBJ1-2
CDR3nt: TGCGCCAGCAGCCAAGGTCAGGGTAGCTATGGCTACACCTTC
CDR3aa: CASSQGQGSYGYTF

v_gene: TRBV4-2
abundance: NA
d_gene: NA
j_gene: TRBJ2-1
CDR3nt: TGTGCCAGCAGCCCTGAAGCGGAGAGCTCCTACAATGAGCAGTTCTTC
CDR3aa: CASSPEAESSYNEQFF

v_gene: TRBV13
abundance: NA
d_gene: TRBD1
j_gene: TRBJ1-1
CDR3nt: TGTGCCAGCAGCCCCCGGACAGGGGTCTACACTGAAGCTTTCTTT
CDR3aa: CASSPRTGVYTEAFF

v_gene: TRBV5-1
abundance: NA
d_gene: TRBD1
j_gene: TRBJ1-2
CDR3nt: TGCGCCAGCAGCCCCGACAACGGGGACAGGGCCCTCTTC
CDR3aa: CASSPDNGDRALF

v_gene: TRBV5-1
abundance: NA
d_gene: NA
j_gene: TRBJ2-3
CDR3nt: TGCGCCAGCGCGGATTATCTCACAGATACGCAGTATTTT
CDR3aa: CASADYLTDTQYF

v_gene: TRBV6-1
abundance: once
d_gene: TRBD2
j_gene: TRBJ2-1
CDR3nt: TGTGCCAGCAGTGGAGCTAGCGGGGTCTCGTACTCCTACAATGAGCAGTTCTTC
CDR3aa: CASSGASGVSYSYNEQFF

v_gene: TRBV5-1
abundance: NA
d_gene: TRBD2
j_gene: TRBJ2-3
CDR3nt: TGCGCCAGCAGCTGGGGTCCCGGGACTAGCGGGAGTTCGCGCACAGATACGCAGTATTTT
CDR3aa: CASSWGPGTSGSSRTDTQYF

v_gene: TRBV23-1
abundance: NA
d_gene: NA
j_gene: TRBJ1-2
CDR3nt: TGCGCCAGCAGTCAATCGGATCGGGGGGCGGGTGGCTACACCTTC
CDR3aa: CASSQSDRGAGGYTF

v_gene: TRBV5-1
abundance: NA
d_gene: TRBD2
j_gene: TRBJ2-1
CDR3nt: TGCGCCAGCAGCCGCCCCGGACTAGGCTACAATGAGCAGTTCTTC
CDR3aa: CASSRPGLGYNEQFF

v_gene: TRBV29-1
abundance: NA
d_gene: NA
j_gene: TRBJ2-1
CDR3nt: TGCAGCGCGTGGGGACAGACTAGTTTGGATGAGCAGTTCTTC
CDR3aa: CSAWGQTSLDEQFF